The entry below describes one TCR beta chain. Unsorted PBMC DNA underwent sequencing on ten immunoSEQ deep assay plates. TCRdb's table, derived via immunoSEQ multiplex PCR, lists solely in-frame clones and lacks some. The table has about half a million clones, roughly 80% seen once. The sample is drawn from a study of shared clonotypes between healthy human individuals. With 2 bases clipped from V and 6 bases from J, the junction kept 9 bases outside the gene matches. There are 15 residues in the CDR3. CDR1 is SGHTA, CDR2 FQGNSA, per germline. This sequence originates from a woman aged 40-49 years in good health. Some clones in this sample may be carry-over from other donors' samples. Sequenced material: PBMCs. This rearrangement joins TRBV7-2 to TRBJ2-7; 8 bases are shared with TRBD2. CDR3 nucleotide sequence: TGTGCCAGCAGCTTACACGGGAGGGCCCAAAGCGAGCAGTACTTC. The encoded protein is CASSLHGRAQSEQYF. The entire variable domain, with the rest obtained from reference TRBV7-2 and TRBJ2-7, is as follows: GAGVSQSPSNKVTEKGKDVELRCDPISGHTALYWYRQSLGQGLEFLIYFQGNSAPDKSGLPSDRFSAERTGGSVSTLTIQRTQQEDSAVYLCASSLHGRAQSEQYFGPGTRLTVT.